The rows below give T cell receptor beta chains drawn from one sample of a study of shared clonotypes between healthy human individuals. Some clones are missing from TCRdb's copy, which holds only in-frame ones; the method was immunoSEQ multiplex PCR. The table records 900,000 to 1,200,000 clones, around three quarters of them present only once. Sequencing was carried out using memory CD4+ T cells from PBMCs. These receptors were taken from a young man in good health. Some clones in this sample may be carry-over from other donors' samples. Both conserved end residues are part of each CDR3. The order of the fields is clone size, J gene, D gene, V gene, CDR3 DNA, CDR3 protein. D genes are given only for firm matches. A row's size may be missing; if present it is once, few, many or a size class.

NA TRBJ2-2 TRBD2 TRBV6-6 TGTGCCAGCAGTAGCGGGAGTGCCGGGGAGCTGTTTTTT CASSSGSAGELFF
NA TRBJ2-5 TRBD2 TRBV29-1 TGCAGCGTCAAGACTAGCGGGAGGATCCAGTACTTC CSVKTSGRIQYF
NA TRBJ1-1 NA TRBV4-2 TGTGCCAGCAGCCAAGTAGGGACCCCGGAGGGAGGTTTCTTT CASSQVGTPEGGFF
once TRBJ2-3 TRBD2 TRBV6-1 TGTGCCAGCAGTGAAGCGGAATGGGCTAGCGGGAGGCCAGATACGCAGTATTTT CASSEAEWASGRPDTQYF
NA TRBJ2-1 NA TRBV2 TGTGCCAGCAGTGGTACGGAACGCTACAATGAGCAGTTCTTC CASSGTERYNEQFF
NA TRBJ1-1 NA TRBV11-3 TGTGCCAGCAGCTCAGACGGGGACGCCACTGAAGCTTTCTTT CASSSDGDATEAFF
NA TRBJ1-2 NA TRBV27 TGTGCCAGCAGCCTCTCGGGGGGCTCGGGGGGCTACACCTTC CASSLSGGSGGYTF
once TRBJ1-1 NA TRBV27 TGTGCCAGCAGTTCCTCATCGAGGGGGGGGACGAACACTGAAGCTTTCTTT CASSSSSRGGTNTEAFF
NA TRBJ2-3 TRBD2 TRBV9 TGTGCCAGCAGCGTAGGAGGTGGGACTAGCGGGAGGGGAGGTACGCAGTATTTT CASSVGGGTSGRGGTQYF
NA TRBJ1-1 NA TRBV27 TGTGCCAGCAGTTTCGCCGGGGCCCTAGGCACTGAAGCTTTCTTT CASSFAGALGTEAFF
NA TRBJ1-1 NA TRBV5-4 TGTGCCAGCAGCCTGGGCTTGAGTAACACTGAAGCTTTCTTT CASSLGLSNTEAFF
NA TRBJ2-5 TRBD2 TRBV4-3 TGCGCCAGCAGCCAAGGTCGACTAGCTGGGGTCCAAGAGACCCAGTACTTC CASSQGRLAGVQETQYF
few TRBJ2-3 NA TRBV2 TGTGCCAGCCGCAGGGATTCGGGCTCAGATACGCAGTATTTT CASRRDSGSDTQYF
NA TRBJ2-7 NA TRBV18 TGTGCCAGCTCACCACCGGGAGTCTACGAGCAGTACTTC CASSPPGVYEQYF
NA TRBJ1-1 NA TRBV19 TGTGCCAGTACCCGGTCCGGCGAAGCTTTCTTT CASTRSGEAFF
NA TRBJ1-1 NA TRBV29-1 TGCAGCGCCGATCGACAGCTGAACACTGAAGCTTTCTTT CSADRQLNTEAFF
few TRBJ1-3 TRBD1 TRBV5-4 TGTGCCAGCAGCGGGGGACAGGGTTACTCTGGAAACACCATATATTTT CASSGGQGYSGNTIYF
NA TRBJ2-1 TRBD2 TRBV9 TGTGCCAGCAGCGTACTGGCGGGAGGCTACAATGAGCAGTTCTTC CASSVLAGGYNEQFF
NA TRBJ2-6 NA TRBV19 TGTGCCAGTAATAGCGGCTCTGGGGCCAACGTCCTGACTTTC CASNSGSGANVLTF
NA TRBJ1-4 TRBD1 TRBV30 TGTGCCTGGAGTGGATTGACAGGGGGAAACGAAAAACTGTTTTTT CAWSGLTGGNEKLFF
NA TRBJ2-7 NA TRBV10-2 TGCGCCAGCAGTCCCGGGACGGACTACGAGCAGTACTTC CASSPGTDYEQYF
NA TRBJ2-1 TRBD2 TRBV7-3 TGTGCCAGCAGCCAGACTAGCGGGGCTTACAATGAGCAGTTCTTC CASSQTSGAYNEQFF
NA TRBJ2-6 TRBD1 TRBV28 TGTGCCAGCAGTCCCTCCGGGACAGGGCTTCCCTCTGGGGCCAACGTCCTGACTTTC CASSPSGTGLPSGANVLTF
NA TRBJ2-7 NA TRBV6-1 TGTGCCAGCAGTGAAGGCGCTAGCGTCTACGAGCAGTACTTC CASSEGASVYEQYF
NA TRBJ2-1 NA TRBV6-5 TGTGCCAGCAGTTACTCGAACGCCATCCCCAATGAGCAGTTCTTC CASSYSNAIPNEQFF
NA TRBJ1-1 NA TRBV4-1 TGCGCCAGCAGCCAACCCGACAGGACTGGCACTGAAGCTTTCTTT CASSQPDRTGTEAFF
NA TRBJ1-1 NA TRBV2 TGTGCCAGCACCCCTCGTTGGGTGCAGGGAAGGACTGAAGCTTTCTTT CASTPRWVQGRTEAFF
NA TRBJ2-4 NA TRBV19 TGTGCCAGTAGTACCTATCGGGACGTAGGAAACATTCAGTACTTC CASSTYRDVGNIQYF
NA TRBJ2-2 TRBD2 TRBV4-3 TGCGCCAGCAGCCGCGTCCTAGCGGCGAACACCGGGGAGCTGTTTTTT CASSRVLAANTGELFF
NA TRBJ2-5 NA TRBV6-1 TGTGCCAGCAGTGTTGGCGGCGAGACCCAGTACTTC CASSVGGETQYF
NA TRBJ1-4 NA TRBV6-5 TGTGCCAGCAGTTACTCGAGGAGTCCCGGTAATGAAAAACTGTTTTTT CASSYSRSPGNEKLFF
NA TRBJ2-1 TRBD2 TRBV7-2 TGTGCCAGCAGCACCGAGCGGGATGCTGAGCAGTTCTTC CASSTERDAEQFF
few TRBJ2-6 NA TRBV6-1 TGTGCCAGCAGTGGGGGCCGCTCTGGGGCCAACGTCCTGACTTTC CASSGGRSGANVLTF
few TRBJ2-2 TRBD1 TRBV19 TGTGCCAGTAGGGAAGGACAGGCGCACGTCGGGGAGCTGTTTTTT CASREGQAHVGELFF
few TRBJ2-1 NA TRBV7-8 TGTGCCAGCAGCCTAGTTGGGAGGGGGCAGTTGTATGAGCAGTTCTTC CASSLVGRGQLYEQFF
NA TRBJ1-2 NA TRBV10-3 TGTGCCATCCGGCCCGGACAAGGGATAAGCTACACCTTC CAIRPGQGISYTF
NA TRBJ1-4 NA TRBV2 TGTGCCAGCAGCGGTGTGGGTAATGAAAAACTGTTTTTT CASSGVGNEKLFF
few TRBJ2-7 TRBD2 TRBV28 TGTGCCAGCAGTGGGACTAGCGGGTCCGAGCAGTACTTC CASSGTSGSEQYF